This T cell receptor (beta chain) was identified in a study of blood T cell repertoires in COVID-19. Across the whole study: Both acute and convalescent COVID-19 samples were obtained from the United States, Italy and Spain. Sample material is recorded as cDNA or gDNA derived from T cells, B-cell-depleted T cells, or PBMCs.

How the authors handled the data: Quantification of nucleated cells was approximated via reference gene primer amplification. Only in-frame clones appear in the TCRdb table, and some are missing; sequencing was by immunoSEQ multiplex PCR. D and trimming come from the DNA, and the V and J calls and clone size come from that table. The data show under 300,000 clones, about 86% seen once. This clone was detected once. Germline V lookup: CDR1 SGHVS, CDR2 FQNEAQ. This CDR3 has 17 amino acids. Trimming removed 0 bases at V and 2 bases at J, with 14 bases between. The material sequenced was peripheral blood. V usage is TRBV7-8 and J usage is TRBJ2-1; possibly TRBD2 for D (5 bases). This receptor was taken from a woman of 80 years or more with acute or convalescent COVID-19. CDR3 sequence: CASSLAGPPSTYNEQFF. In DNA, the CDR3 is TGTGCCAGCAGCTTAGCCGGGCCCCCTAGCACCTACAATGAGCAGTTCTTC.